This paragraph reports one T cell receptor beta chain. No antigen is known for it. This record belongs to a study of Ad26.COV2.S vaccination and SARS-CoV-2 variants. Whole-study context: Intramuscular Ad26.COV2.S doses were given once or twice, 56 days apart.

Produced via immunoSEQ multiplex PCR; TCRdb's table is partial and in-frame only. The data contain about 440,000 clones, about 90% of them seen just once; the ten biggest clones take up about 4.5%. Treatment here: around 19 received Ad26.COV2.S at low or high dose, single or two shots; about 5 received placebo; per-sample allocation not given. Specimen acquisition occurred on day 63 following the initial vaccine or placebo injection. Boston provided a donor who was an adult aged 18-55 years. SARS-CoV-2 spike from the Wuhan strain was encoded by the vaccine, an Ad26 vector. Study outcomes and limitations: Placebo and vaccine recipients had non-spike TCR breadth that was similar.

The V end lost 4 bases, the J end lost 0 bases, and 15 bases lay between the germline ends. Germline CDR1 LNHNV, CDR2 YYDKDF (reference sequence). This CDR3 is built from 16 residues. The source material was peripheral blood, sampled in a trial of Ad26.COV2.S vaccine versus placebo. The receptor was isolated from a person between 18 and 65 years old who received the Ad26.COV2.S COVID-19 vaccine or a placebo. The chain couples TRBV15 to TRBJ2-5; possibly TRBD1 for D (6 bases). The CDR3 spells CATSTGGGLNQETQYF. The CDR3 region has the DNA TGTGCCACCAGCACTGGTGGGGGCCTAAACCAAGAGACCCAGTACTTC.